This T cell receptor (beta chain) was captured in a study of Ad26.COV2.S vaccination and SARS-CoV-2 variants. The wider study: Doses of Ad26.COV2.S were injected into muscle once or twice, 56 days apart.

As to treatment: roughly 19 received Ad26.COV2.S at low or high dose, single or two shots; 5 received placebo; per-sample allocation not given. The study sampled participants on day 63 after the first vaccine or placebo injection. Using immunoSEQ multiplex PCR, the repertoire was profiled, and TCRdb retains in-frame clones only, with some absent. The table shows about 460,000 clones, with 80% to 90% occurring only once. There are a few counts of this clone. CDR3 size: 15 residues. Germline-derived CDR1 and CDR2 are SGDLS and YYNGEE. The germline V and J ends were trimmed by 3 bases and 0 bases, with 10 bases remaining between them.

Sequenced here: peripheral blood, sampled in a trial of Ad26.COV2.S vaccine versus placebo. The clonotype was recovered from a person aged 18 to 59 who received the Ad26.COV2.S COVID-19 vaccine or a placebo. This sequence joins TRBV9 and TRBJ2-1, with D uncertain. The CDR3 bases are TGTGCCAGCAGCGGGGCCGGCAGCTCCTACAATGAGCAGTTCTTC. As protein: CASSGAGSSYNEQFF.